This record concerns one TCR beta chain sequence. What it binds is unknown. Its ends do not fully match the called genes, so a read error is possible. The data stem from a study of metastatic and nonmetastatic thyroid tumors. General study findings and limits: Significantly greater TCR beta diversity was reportedly found in malignant thyroid tumors than in benign nodules (in blood and tumor).

No treatment of any kind had been given to any patient before thyroid surgery. The CDR3 is made up of 14 amino acids. Germline V lookup: CDR1 SGHDT, CDR2 YYEEEE. As processed by the authors: Built for papillary thyroid cancer, a distant-metastasis classifier drew on CDR3 differences across clinicopathological groups. With MiXCR, TCRdb reprocessed the PCR reads. TCRdb assigned the V and J calls; the authors' analysis was not used. The sample lists 89,000 or so clones; around 7.8% were seen once. The origin of this receptor is a female donor with papillary thyroid cancer or a benign thyroid nodule (not recorded which). Some clones in this sample may be carry-over from other donors' samples. Sample: blood. J is TRBJ1-5 and V is TRBV5-6, with D maybe TRBD1 (5 bases). CDR3 sequence reads: CVSTLGEGNQPQHF. The CDR3 coding sequence is TGTGTCAGCACCCTGGGGGAGGGCAATCAGCCCCAGCATTTT. The entire variable domain, with the rest obtained from reference TRBV5-6 and TRBJ1-5, is as follows: DAGVTQSPTHLIKTRGQQVTLRCSPKSGHDTVSWYQQALGQGPQFIFQYYEEEERQRGNFPDRFSGHQFPNYSSELNVNALLLGDSALYLCVSTLGEGNQPQHFGDGTRLSIL.